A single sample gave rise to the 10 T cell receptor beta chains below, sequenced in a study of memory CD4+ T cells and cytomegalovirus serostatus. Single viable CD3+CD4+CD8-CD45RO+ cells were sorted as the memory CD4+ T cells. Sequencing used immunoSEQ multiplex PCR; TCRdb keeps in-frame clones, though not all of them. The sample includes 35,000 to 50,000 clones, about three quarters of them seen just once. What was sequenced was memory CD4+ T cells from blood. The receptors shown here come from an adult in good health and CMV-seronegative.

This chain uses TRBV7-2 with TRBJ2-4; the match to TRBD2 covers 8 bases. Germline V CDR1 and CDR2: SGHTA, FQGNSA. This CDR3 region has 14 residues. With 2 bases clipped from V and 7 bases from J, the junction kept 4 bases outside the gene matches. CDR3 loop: CASSLSSGGNIQYF. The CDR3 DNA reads TGTGCCAGCAGCTTATCCTCGGGAGGGAACATTCAGTACTTC.

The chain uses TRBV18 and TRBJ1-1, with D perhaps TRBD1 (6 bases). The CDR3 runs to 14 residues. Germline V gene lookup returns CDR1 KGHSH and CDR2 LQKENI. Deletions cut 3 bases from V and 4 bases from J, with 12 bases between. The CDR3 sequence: CASSPLEGGTEAFF. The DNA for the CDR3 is TGTGCCAGCTCACCCCTTGAGGGGGGCACTGAAGCTTTCTTT.

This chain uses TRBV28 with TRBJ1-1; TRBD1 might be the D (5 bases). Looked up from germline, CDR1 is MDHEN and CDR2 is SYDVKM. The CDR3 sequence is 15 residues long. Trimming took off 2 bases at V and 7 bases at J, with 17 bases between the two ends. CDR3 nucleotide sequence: TGTGCCAGCAGTTTACAGATGGGGCTGTTCGGTGAAGCTTTCTTT. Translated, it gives CASSLQMGLFGEAFF.

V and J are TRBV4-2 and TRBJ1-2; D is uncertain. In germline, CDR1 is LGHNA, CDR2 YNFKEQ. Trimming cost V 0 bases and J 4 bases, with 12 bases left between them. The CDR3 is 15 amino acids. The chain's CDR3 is CASSQEDRSSYGYTF. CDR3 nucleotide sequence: TGTGCCAGCAGCCAAGAAGACCGTTCTAGCTATGGCTACACCTTC.

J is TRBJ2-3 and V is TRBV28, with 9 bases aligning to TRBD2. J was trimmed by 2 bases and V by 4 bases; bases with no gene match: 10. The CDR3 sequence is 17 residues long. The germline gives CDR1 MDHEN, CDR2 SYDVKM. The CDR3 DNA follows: TGTGCCAGCAGTTCCCGACTAGCGGCAGATTTCACAGATACGCAGTATTTT. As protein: CASSSRLAADFTDTQYF.

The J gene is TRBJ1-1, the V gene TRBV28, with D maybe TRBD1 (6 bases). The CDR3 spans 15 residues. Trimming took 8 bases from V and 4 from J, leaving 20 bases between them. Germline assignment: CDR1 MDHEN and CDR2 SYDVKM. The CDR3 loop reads CASLTWGGLSTEAFF. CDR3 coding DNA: TGTGCCAGCCTCACGTGGGGGGGGCTTAGCACTGAAGCTTTCTTT.

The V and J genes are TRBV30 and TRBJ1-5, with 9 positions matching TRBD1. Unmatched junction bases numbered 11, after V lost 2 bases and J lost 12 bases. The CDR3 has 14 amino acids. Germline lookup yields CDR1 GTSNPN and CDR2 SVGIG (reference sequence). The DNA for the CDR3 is TGTGCCTGGAGTTCGGACGACGGGACAGGGCGCCAGCATTTT. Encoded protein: CAWSSDDGTGRQHF. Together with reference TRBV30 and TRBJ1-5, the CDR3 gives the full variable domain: SQTIHQWPATLVQPVGSPLSLECTVEGTSNPNLYWYRQAAGRGLQLLFYSVGIGQISSEVPQNLSASRPQDRQFILSSKKLLLSDSGFYLCAWSSDDGTGRQHFGDGTRLSIL.

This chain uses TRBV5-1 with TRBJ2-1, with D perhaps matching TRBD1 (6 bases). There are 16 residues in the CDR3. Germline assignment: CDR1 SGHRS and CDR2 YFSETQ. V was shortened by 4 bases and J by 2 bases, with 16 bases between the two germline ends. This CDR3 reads CASSKDQGSPYNEQFF. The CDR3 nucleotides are TGCGCCAGCAGCAAAGACCAGGGGTCCCCCTACAATGAGCAGTTCTTC.

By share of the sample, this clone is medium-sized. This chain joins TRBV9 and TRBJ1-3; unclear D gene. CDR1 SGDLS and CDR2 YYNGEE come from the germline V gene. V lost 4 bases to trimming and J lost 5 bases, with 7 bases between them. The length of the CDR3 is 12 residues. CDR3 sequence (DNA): TGTGCCAGCAGCACCACAAGAAACACCATATATTTT. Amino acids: CASSTTRNTIYF. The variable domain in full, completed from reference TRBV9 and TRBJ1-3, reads DSGVTQTPKHLITATGQRVTLRCSPRSGDLSVYWYQQSLDQGLQFLIQYYNGEERAKGNILERFSAQQFPDLHSELNLSSLELGDSALYFCASSTTRNTIYFGEGSWLTVV.

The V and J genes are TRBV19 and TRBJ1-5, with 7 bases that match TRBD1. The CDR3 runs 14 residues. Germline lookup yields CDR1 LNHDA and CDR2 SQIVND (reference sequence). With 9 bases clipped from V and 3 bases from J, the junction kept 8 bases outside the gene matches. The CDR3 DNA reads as TGTGCCAGCGGTACAGGGGCCCCCAATCAGCCCCAGCATTTT. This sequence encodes CASGTGAPNQPQHF.